The rows below give T cell receptor beta chains drawn from one sample of a study of blood T cell repertoires in COVID-19. The method was immunoSEQ multiplex PCR; TCRdb's version includes in-frame clones alone and lacks a portion of them. The table includes about 67,000 clones, less than 90% detected once. The source material was peripheral blood. Source of these receptors: a man in his fifties with active COVID-19. CDR3s include the opening cysteine and the closing phenylalanine or tryptophan. The D gene is left open where the match is weak. Where a row states a size, it is once, few, many or the class of an expanded clone; other rows omit it.

v_gene,abundance,j_gene,d_gene,CDR3aa,CDR3nt
TRBV10-3,-,TRBJ2-7,-,CAISTRRNYSYEQYF,TGTGCCATCAGTACGCGTAGAAACTACTCCTACGAGCAGTACTTC
TRBV5-1,once,TRBJ2-1,TRBD1,CASSRDRGSDEQFF,TGCGCCAGCAGCCGGGACAGGGGGTCTGATGAGCAGTTCTTC
TRBV15,-,TRBJ2-1,-,CATSRVLAGINEQFF,TGTGCCACCAGCAGAGTCCTGGCGGGAATCAATGAGCAGTTCTTC
TRBV11-3,few,TRBJ1-1,TRBD1,CASSSYGLTGTGVNTEAFF,TGTGCCAGCAGCTCCTATGGCCTTACAGGGACAGGGGTGAACACTGAAGCTTTCTTT
TRBV2,-,TRBJ1-3,TRBD1,CASSSGGWGAGNTIYF,TGTGCCAGCAGTTCAGGGGGATGGGGTGCTGGAAACACCATATATTTT
TRBV15,-,TRBJ1-2,-,CATSRGRIGQSNYGYTF,TGTGCCACCAGCAGAGGGCGAATCGGACAGTCTAACTATGGCTACACCTTC
TRBV15,-,TRBJ1-2,-,CATSRGRGPIAYGYTF,TGTGCCACCAGCAGAGGCAGGGGCCCGATCGCCTATGGCTACACCTTC
TRBV5-1,-,TRBJ2-1,TRBD1,CASSYAGQGASEQFF,TGCGCCAGCAGCTACGCGGGACAGGGGGCTAGTGAGCAGTTCTTC
TRBV2,once,TRBJ2-6,-,CASSDWGAGANVLTF,TGTGCCAGCAGTGATTGGGGGGCTGGGGCCAACGTCCTGACTTTC
TRBV5-4,-,TRBJ2-7,TRBD2,CASSVSGRAFHEQYF,TGTGCCAGCAGCGTTAGCGGGAGGGCCTTCCACGAGCAGTACTTC
TRBV6-2/TRBV6-3,-,TRBJ2-2,-,CASSEKSGELFF,TGTGCCAGCAGCGAAAAGAGCGGGGAGCTGTTTTTT
TRBV7-2,-,TRBJ2-1,TRBD2,CASSLRGGPREQFF,TGTGCCAGCAGCTTACGGGGGGGGCCACGTGAGCAGTTCTTC